The sequence of this T cell receptor (beta chain) was determined in a study of response to subunit inactivated influenza vaccine. TCRdb re-called the RT-PCR reads through MiXCR, storing one row per CDR3 protein. The sample shows about 780,000 distinct CDR3 sequences, around 18% of them seen only once. This clonotype has more than one count but fewer than ten. V gave up 0 bases and J gave up 3 bases, with 19 bases separating them. The CDR3 has 17 amino acids. CDR1 and CDR2 from the germline V gene are DFQATT and SNEGSKA (reference sequence). Material: PBMCs from blood, obtained around 5 days after vaccination. This sequence originates from a middle-aged man who received an inactivated influenza vaccine. The chain recombines TRBV20-1 with TRBJ2-3; the D gene is possibly TRBD2 (5 bases). In DNA form, the CDR3 reads TGCAGTGCTAGAGATCGAGTGGGTGGATTAGCGACAGATACGCAGTATTTT. This gives the protein CSARDRVGGLATDTQYF.